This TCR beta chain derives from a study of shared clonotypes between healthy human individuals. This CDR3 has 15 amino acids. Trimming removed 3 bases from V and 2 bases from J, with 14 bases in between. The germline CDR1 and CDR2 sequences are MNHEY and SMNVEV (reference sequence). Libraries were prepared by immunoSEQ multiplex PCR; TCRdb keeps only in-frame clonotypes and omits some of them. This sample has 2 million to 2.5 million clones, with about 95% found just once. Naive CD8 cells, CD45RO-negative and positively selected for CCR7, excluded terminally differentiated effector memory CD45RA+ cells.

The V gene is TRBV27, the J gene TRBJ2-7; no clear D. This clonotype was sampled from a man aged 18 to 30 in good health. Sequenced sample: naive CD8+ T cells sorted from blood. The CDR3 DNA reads TGTGCCAGCAGTTTCTCCCCGGACGGAACCTACGAGCAGTACTTC. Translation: CASSFSPDGTYEQYF.